This T cell receptor beta chain was sequenced during a study of blood T cell repertoires in COVID-19 (dated by TCRdb to 2018 to 2020). Concerning the study at large: Samples covering the acute and convalescent phases of COVID-19 were provided by collaborators in the United States, Italy and Spain. The prospective study material was composed of cDNA or gDNA derived from T cells, B-cell-depleted T cells, or PBMCs. Deeply sampled blood TCRbeta repertoires from subjects exposed to, actively infected with, or recovered from COVID-19 were included in the dataset. The repertoires were released in a freely available public database intended as a resource for research on the immune response to SARS-CoV-2. The samples were drawn from two sources: the first 160 participants of the ongoing ImmuneRACE study, and 1,200 or so subjects contributed by 6 global collaborators. Sample metadata almost always included a de-identified subject ID, COVID-19 status, age in years and sex. HLA class I and class II types, where available, came from metadata supplied by the sample provider rather than from assay-based typing.

The research as a whole found: The amount of clinical and demographic metadata varied by source and participant and was provided uncurated.

V gives up 4 bases and J gives up 1 base, and the segment between their germline ends measures 8 bases. The CDR3 numbers 13 residues from cysteine through phenylalanine. Left in the record is the CDR3 DNA by itself, 39 bases read in frame from the first base. Taken from the germline V gene, the CDR1 and CDR2 loops are SGHRS and YFSETQ. The collaborating institutions used their own protocols to collect whole blood in K2EDTA tubes. For TCRbeta analysis, collaborator samples were shipped as frozen whole blood, as isolated PBMCs, or as DNA extracted from either sample type. On this clone: Its target antigen remains unknown. Within one base of it there is no much larger clone, and no base qualities were kept.

TCRbeta CDR3 regions were amplified from genomic DNA by means of the immunoSEQ Assay, a bias-controlled multiplex PCR. The study's own analysis went as follows. Within the assay, amplification of reference gene primers was used to estimate how many nucleated cells each sample contained. Sequence reads were collapsed and filtered to measure the absolute abundance of every unique TCRbeta CDR3 rearrangement. For each sample, productive Simpson clonality was calculated as the square root of Simpson's diversity index over productive rearrangements. TCRdb's version of the immuneACCESS table is confined to in-frame rearrangements and falls short of the full clone set. An unresolved V gene accounts for under half of the shortfall where checked; the remainder is of unknown origin. V and J calls and clone size are those listed in that table; D and trimming were worked out from the DNA. The table for this sample lists 45,000 to 70,000 clones; under 90% of them were counted only once. The biggest ten clones account for approximately 30% of the sample.

This sequence uses TRBV5-1 and TRBJ2-5; D gene: possibly TRBD2, on 6 matching bases. The source material was peripheral blood. The sequence was obtained from a woman of 80 years or more with active or convalescent COVID-19. This receptor carries the CDR3 CASSGGAQETQYF. The DNA sequence is as follows: TGCGCCAGCAGCGGCGGGGCCCAAGAGACCCAGTACTTC.